The 23 T cell receptor beta chains below all came from one sample that was sequenced in a study of glioma-infiltrating T cells listed by TCRdb under 2016. TCRdb lists the instrument as Illumina MiSeq. TCR alpha and beta CDR3 regions were amplified with the iRepertoire nested amplicon-rescue multiplex PCR (arm-PCR) platform from RNA. TCRdb cleaned the public reads at Q25 with fastp, built clones with MiXCR and kept in-frame beta chains. Each CDR3 protein gets just one entry, which takes the most common genes and DNA from the rows behind it. Here the sample has about 94,000 distinct CDR3 sequences; 20% to 25% occur a single time. The ten largest make up 6.7% of the sample. Sequencing was performed on glioma tissue, nonneoplastic brain tissue, or PBMCs (not recorded which). The receptor set was obtained from a human donor with low-grade glioma or glioblastoma, undergoing nonglioma brain surgery, or in good health (not recorded which).

The chain joins TRBV20-1 to TRBJ2-1; unclear D gene. V was shortened by 4 bases and J by 8 bases, with 12 bases between the two germline ends. Germline V gene lookup returns CDR1 DFQATT and CDR2 SNEGSKA (reference sequence). There are 12 residues in the CDR3. The CDR3: CSAILPSYEQFF. CDR3 coding DNA: TGCAGTGCTATCCTCCCCTCCTATGAGCAGTTCTTC.

This clonotype was detected ten times or more. The V gene is TRBV2, the J gene TRBJ2-3, with D hard to call. V lost 4 bases and J 2 bases, leaving 7 bases between the germline ends. Germline V lookup: CDR1 SNHLY, CDR2 FYNNEI. The CDR3 is 13 amino acids. The CDR3 DNA sequence: TGTGCCAGCAGTGGCCCTTTCACAGATACGCAGTATTTT. Translating it yields CASSGPFTDTQYF.

This clonotype was counted many times. The V and J genes are TRBV29-1 and TRBJ2-1; no definite D call. V lost 2 bases and J lost 5, with 10 bases in between. Germline CDR1 is SQVTM and CDR2 is ANQGSEA. The CDR3 covers 13 residues. CDR3 DNA sequence: TGCAGCGTTGAACGCTCGCAGCACAATGAGCAGTTCTTC. It yields the protein CSVERSQHNEQFF.

This clonotype appeared a few times. The rearrangement joins TRBV19 to TRBJ1-2, with 8 bases that match TRBD1. Germline-derived CDR1 and CDR2 are LNHDA and SQIVND (reference sequence). The CDR3 runs 16 residues. J lost 2 bases, V lost 7 bases, and 12 bases had no gene match. The CDR3 bases are TGTGCCAGTATCCAATCCGGACAGGGTGGCAACTATGGCTACACCTTC. This sequence encodes CASIQSGQGGNYGYTF.

The V and J genes are TRBV20-1 and TRBJ2-3; 13 bases are a match to TRBD2. The CDR3 consists of 14 residues. V trimming: 7 bases; J trimming: 2 bases; junction bases outside the gene matches: 3. The germline gives CDR1 DFQATT, CDR2 SNEGSKA (reference sequence). The CDR3 reads CSGTSGSYTDTQYF. The CDR3 DNA reads as TGCAGTGGGACTAGCGGGAGCTACACAGATACGCAGTATTTT.

Comments on this clonotype: One junction end does not reproduce the germline sequence, and a read error may be involved. The chain links TRBV15 to TRBJ2-3, with 7 bases matching TRBD2. CDR3 length: 14 residues. Germline CDR1 and CDR2: LNHNV and YYDKDF (reference sequence). The CDR3 bases are TGTGCTACCGGCTTGAGGCCAGGGAGGGATACGCGGTATTTT. Its translation is CATGLRPGRDTRYF.

This chain connects TRBV5-1 to TRBJ2-3; maybe TRBD2 (5 bases). The germline gives CDR1 SGHRS, CDR2 YFSETQ. This CDR3 comprises 14 residues. V lost 4 bases and J 2 bases, leaving 11 bases between the germline ends. The CDR3 sequence is CASSAGLPTDTQYF. The DNA for the CDR3 is TGCGCCAGCAGCGCGGGTCTACCCACAGATACGCAGTATTTT.

This clonotype was recorded once. This may arise from a read error, as a much more abundant clone is one base away. The CDR3 sequence is CASSLGRTTEVFF. CDR3 sequence (DNA): TGTGCCAGCAGCTTAGGCAGGACCACTGAAGTTTTCTTT. The chain combines TRBV11-3 with TRBJ1-1, with D unclear. Germline lookup yields CDR1 SGHNT and CDR2 YENEEA. The CDR3 spans 13 residues.

This clonotype was found many times. CDR3 amino acids: CASSESRVLQNTQYF. The CDR3 nucleotides read TGCGCCAGCAGTGAGTCGAGAGTCCTCCAGAATACGCAGTATTTT. The chain uses TRBV10-2 and TRBJ2-3; unclear D gene. Trimming removed 0 bases from V and 7 bases from J, with 14 bases in between. The CDR3 contains 15 residues. Germline-derived CDR1 and CDR2 are WSHSY and SAAADI.

This clonotype was seen many times. The V call is TRBV20-1, the J call TRBJ1-1; tentative D call: TRBD1 (6 bases). The CDR3 contains 15 residues. The V gene lost 2 bases and the J gene lost 4 bases, with 17 bases spanning the gap. Germline assignment: CDR1 DFQATT and CDR2 SNEGSKA (reference sequence). CDR3 protein: CSARNREGWSTEAFF. Here the CDR3 DNA reads TGCAGTGCTAGAAACAGGGAGGGCTGGAGCACTGAAGCTTTCTTT.

This clonotype appeared a single time. The V and J genes are TRBV10-2 and TRBJ2-7; D might be TRBD1 (6 bases). With 4 bases removed from V and 2 bases from J, the gap between germline ends came to 24 bases. CDR1 and CDR2 from the germline V gene are WSHSY and SAAADI. The CDR3 totals 18 residues. The CDR3 bases are TGCGCCAGCAGTGCGTGGGGGTCTAGGGGGACGTCTCCCTACGAGCAGTACTTC. Protein product: CASSAWGSRGTSPYEQYF.

The CDR3 nucleotides read TGCAGTGCCCACGACGGATGGGGGGGACAGTACTTC. Translated, it gives CSAHDGWGGQYF. The rearrangement links TRBV20-1 to TRBJ2-7, with TRBD2 matching over 7 bases. Per the germline V gene, CDR1 is DFQATT and CDR2 is SNEGSKA (reference sequence). CDR3 length: 12 amino acids. After removal of 6 bases from V and 10 bases from J, the junction contained 12 bases not matched to a gene.

The CDR3 nucleotides read TGTGCCAGCGGAGACAGGTCCGTAGATGAAGCTTTCTTT. It yields the protein CASGDRSVDEAFF. The genes are TRBV6-2 or TRBV6-3 and TRBJ1-1, with D perhaps matching TRBD1 (6 bases). The ends were cut back, 8 bases at V and 7 bases at J, with 17 bases in the middle. This CDR3 has 13 amino acids. Per the germline V gene, CDR1 is MNHEY and CDR2 is SVGEGT.

This clonotype was detected only a few times. The V gene is TRBV7-2, the J gene TRBJ1-2; 7 bases agree with TRBD1. Trimming removed 6 bases from V and 5 bases from J; junction bases left unmatched: 9. This CDR3 is built from 14 residues. In germline, CDR1 is SGHTA, CDR2 FQGNSA. CDR3 sequence: CASSRDQGGYGYTF. CDR3 coding DNA: TGTGCCAGCAGTCGAGACCAGGGGGGGTATGGCTACACCTTC.

Ten or more counts support this clonotype. The gene calls are TRBV6-6 and TRBJ2-7, with 7 nucleotides matching TRBD2. Germline V gene sequence: CDR1 MNHNY, CDR2 SVGAGI (reference sequence). The CDR3 length is 14 residues. The V gene end was trimmed by 0 bases and the J gene end by 4 bases; junction bases not matched to a gene: 3. The CDR3 region is CASSYSSSGYEQYF. As DNA, the CDR3 is TGTGCCAGCAGTTACTCGAGTAGCGGGTACGAGCAGTACTTC.

The sample holds a few counts of this clonotype. The rearrangement uses TRBV19 and TRBJ2-1; 11 bases are shared with TRBD2. Germline V gene data show CDR1 as LNHDA and CDR2 as SQIVND (reference sequence). This CDR3 region has 16 residues. V lost 1 base to trimming and J lost 8 bases; unmatched junction nucleotides: 7. Here the CDR3 reads CASSIGRLAGIYEQFF. As DNA, the CDR3 is TGTGCCAGTAGTATAGGTCGACTAGCGGGAATATATGAGCAGTTCTTC.

This clonotype appeared many times. In DNA, the CDR3 is TGTGCCAGCAGACACAAGAACAGAGCCACAGATACGCAGTATTTT. This encodes CASRHKNRATDTQYF. The chain couples TRBV6-2 or TRBV6-3 to TRBJ2-3; D is unclear. CDR1 MNHEY and CDR2 SVGEGT come from the germline V gene. The CDR3 is 15 amino acids. Between the trimmed V and J ends, which lost 6 bases and 2 bases, there was a span of 15 bases.

This clonotype was counted between two and nine times. J is TRBJ2-7 and V is TRBV5-4; possible D gene TRBD1, 6 bases. This CDR3 has 13 residues. The V end was cut by 4 bases, the J end by 4 bases, with 12 bases between. The V gene's germline CDR1 is SGHNT and CDR2 YYREEE (reference sequence). The CDR3 spells CASSRQQGYEQYF. CDR3 DNA sequence: TGTGCCAGCAGCCGCCAACAGGGTTACGAGCAGTACTTC.

As to this clonotype: A read error may be the cause here, since a much bigger clone is one base away. The chain has TRBV20-1 and TRBJ2-7; 8 nucleotides line up with TRBD2. CDR3 length: 15 amino acids. The germline gives CDR1 DFQATT, CDR2 SNEGSKA (reference sequence). With V trimmed by 5 bases and J by 3 bases, 12 bases remained unmatched. The CDR3 sequence: CSAPRTSHGNYEQYF. Here the CDR3 DNA reads TGCAGTGCTCCGAGGACTAGCCATGGGAACTACGAGCAGTACTTC.

The chain uses TRBV5-6 and TRBJ1-2, with 9 bases that match TRBD1. V lost 4 bases, J lost 8 bases, and 15 bases stayed unmatched. Germline loops: CDR1 SGHDT, CDR2 YYEEEE. The CDR3 runs to 16 residues. The CDR3, as DNA: TGTGCCAGCAGCACAAACCCGACCGGGACAGGGAAAGGCTACACCTTC. As protein: CASSTNPTGTGKGYTF. The whole variable domain, filled in from reference TRBV5-6 and TRBJ1-2, reads DAGVTQSPTHLIKTRGQQVTLRCSPKSGHDTVSWYQQALGQGPQFIFQYYEEEERQRGNFPDRFSGHQFPNYSSELNVNALLLGDSALYLCASSTNPTGTGKGYTFGSGTRLTVV.

To note about this clonotype: Being one base from a much bigger clone, this may be a read error. The chain has TRBV12-3 or TRBV12-4 and TRBJ1-1, with a weak D call TRBD1 (5 bases). The CDR3 runs to 13 residues. V was shortened by 6 bases and J by 6 bases, with 14 bases between the two germline ends. The CDR3 nucleotides read TGTGCCAGCAGCCTCAGAGGGGTGTCTGAAGCTTTCTTT. This encodes CASSLRGVSEAFF.

This chain connects TRBV5-6 to TRBJ1-6; D unclear. The CDR3 has 15 amino acids. Germline CDR1 SGHDT, CDR2 YYEEEE. Trimming shortened V by 1 base and J by 10 bases, and 15 bases separated the two germline ends. CDR3 DNA sequence: TGTGCCAGCAGCTTGATGGGTCGTCGATGGTCACCCCTCCACTTT. It encodes CASSLMGRRWSPLHF.

This clonotype was observed many times. V usage is TRBV14 and J usage is TRBJ1-6, with D uncertain. V dropped 7 bases and J dropped 10 bases, with 17 bases sitting between them. CDR1 is SGHDN and CDR2 is FVKESK in the germline V gene. CDR3 length equals 14 residues. This CDR3 is CASKGIENESPLHF. DNA of the CDR3: TGTGCCAGCAAAGGAATCGAAAATGAGTCACCCCTCCACTTT.